Presented here are 23 T cell receptor beta chains from one specimen sequenced in a study of blood T cell repertoires in COVID-19. Sequencing used immunoSEQ multiplex PCR; TCRdb keeps in-frame clones, though not all of them. Of about 23,000 clones listed, 65% to 90% were seen once; the top ten hold roughly 18%. Input material: peripheral blood. The receptors were gathered from an elderly woman with acute or convalescent COVID-19.

V usage is TRBV5-1 and J usage is TRBJ1-1; D is unclear. V lost 4 bases, J lost 3 bases, and 13 bases lay in between. Germline CDR1 and CDR2: SGHRS and YFSETQ. CDR3 length: 14 amino acids. The CDR3 is CASSPSRSHTEAFF. In nucleotides, the CDR3 is TGCGCCAGCAGCCCGTCGCGGAGCCACACTGAAGCTTTCTTT.

V usage is TRBV7-2 and J usage is TRBJ1-4; D remains ambiguous. This CDR3 comprises 14 residues. V was clipped by 2 bases and J by 4 bases, with 8 bases between them. Germline CDR1 reads SGHTA; CDR2 reads FQGNSA. CDR3 amino acids: CASSLQIHNEKLFF. The CDR3 coding sequence is TGTGCCAGCAGCTTACAGATCCATAATGAAAAACTGTTTTTT.

This chain's CDR3 is CASSAQGAETQYF. In nucleotides, the CDR3 is TGTGCCAGCAGTGCGCAGGGGGCAGAGACCCAGTACTTC. The chain combines TRBV27 with TRBJ2-5; 8 bases match TRBD1. Germline CDR1 MNHEY, CDR2 SMNVEV (reference sequence). V was pared by 5 bases and J by 4 bases, with 3 bases of the junction left unmatched. The CDR3 contains 13 residues.

The V gene is TRBV4-3, the J gene TRBJ2-7; a weak D match, TRBD2 (7 bases). The CDR3 has 14 residues. V was trimmed by 0 bases and J by 5 bases, leaving 11 bases between them. Germline V CDR1 and CDR2: LGHNA, YSLEER. This CDR3 reads CASSQDRGGNEQYF. The CDR3 coding sequence is TGCGCCAGCAGCCAAGATCGCGGGGGCAACGAGCAGTACTTC.

The gene calls are TRBV9 and TRBJ2-5; 9 bases align to TRBD2. CDR1 SGDLS and CDR2 YYNGEE come from the germline V gene. CDR3 length equals 13 residues. With V trimmed by 1 base and J by 5 bases, 0 bases remained unmatched. The CDR3 DNA follows: TGTGCCAGCAGCGTAAGCGGGAGGGAGACCCAGTACTTC. Its protein is CASSVSGRETQYF.

The genes are TRBV6-2 or TRBV6-3 and TRBJ2-7, with 11 bases aligning to TRBD2. CDR1 and CDR2 (germline): MNHEY, SVGEGT. V was clipped by 2 bases and J by 5 bases; unmatched bases: 11. CDR3 length: 17 amino acids. CDR3 loop: CASSYPGMRLAGNEQYF. CDR3 coding DNA: TGTGCCAGCAGTTACCCTGGCATGCGACTAGCGGGAAACGAGCAGTACTTC.

This clone was observed a few times. The chain recombines TRBV18 with TRBJ1-1; D gene uncertain. The CDR3 sequence is 14 residues long. Germline-derived CDR1 and CDR2 are KGHSH and LQKENI. V lost 6 bases and J 1 base, leaving 12 bases between the germline ends. CDR3 region: CASSRGRENTEAFF. The CDR3 nucleotides are TGTGCCAGCTCTCGCGGACGGGAGAACACTGAAGCTTTCTTT.

The V and J genes are TRBV7-8 and TRBJ1-2, with TRBD1 matching over 10 bases. CDR3 length: 17 amino acids. V was clipped by 5 bases and J by 8 bases; unmatched bases: 17. CDR1 is SGHVS and CDR2 is FQNEAQ in the germline V gene. The CDR3 is CASSPRDRGNEGRGYTF. The CDR3, as DNA: TGTGCCAGCAGCCCCCGGGACAGGGGAAACGAAGGGCGCGGCTACACCTTC.

V is TRBV4-3 and J is TRBJ2-1; 8 bases map to TRBD2. This CDR3 comprises 16 residues. Germline lookup yields CDR1 LGHNA and CDR2 YSLEER. Unmatched junction bases numbered 10, after V lost 0 bases and J lost 9 bases. CDR3 nucleotides: TGCGCCAGCAGCCAAGATGGCGGGGGGCTAAACTCTGAGCAGTTCTTC. Encoded protein: CASSQDGGGLNSEQFF.

This chain connects TRBV6-5 to TRBJ1-1; no clear D gene. This CDR3 comprises 16 residues. From germline, CDR1 is MNHEY and CDR2 SVGAGI. Trimming shortened V by 0 bases and J by 5 bases, and 16 bases separated the two germline ends. The CDR3 DNA sequence: TGTGCCAGCAGTTACTCTGGGTCCACCCCGGGGACTGAAGCTTTCTTT. Translated: CASSYSGSTPGTEAFF.

This sequence joins TRBV19 and TRBJ2-3; 7 bases align to TRBD1. The CDR3 is 15 residues long. Germline values: CDR1 LNHDA, CDR2 SQIVND (reference sequence). After removal of 6 bases from V and 3 bases from J, the junction contained 9 bases not matched to a gene. CDR3 in amino acids: CASSDRARGTDTQYF. The CDR3 DNA is TGTGCCAGTAGCGACAGGGCAAGGGGGACAGATACGCAGTATTTT.

The chain joins TRBV9 to TRBJ2-6; perhaps TRBD1 as D (5 bases). Trimming pared 2 bases from V and 0 bases from J, leaving 12 bases between. The CDR3 has 17 amino acids. Germline V gene sequence: CDR1 SGDLS, CDR2 YYNGEE. The CDR3 protein is CASSVGQGLSGANVLTF. The CDR3 DNA is TGTGCCAGCAGCGTCGGTCAGGGCCTCTCTGGGGCCAACGTCCTGACTTTC.

This clone was recorded once. The chain joins TRBV6-8 to TRBJ2-7, with 11 bases fitting TRBD2. V trimming: 6 bases; J trimming: 4 bases; junction bases outside the gene matches: 23. This CDR3 has 20 amino acids. From germline, CDR1 is MNHGY and CDR2 SAAAGT. The CDR3 DNA sequence: TGTGCCAGCAGCCGCCCGGCGGGCAGGACTAGCGGGTACCCTCCTTACGAGCAGTACTTC. It specifies CASSRPAGRTSGYPPYEQYF.

This clone occurred a few times. The CDR3 nucleotides are TGTGCCAGCAGCGCTACTATAAATCAGGGCCATGAGCAGTTCTTC. Protein sequence: CASSATINQGHEQFF. This sequence joins TRBV7-9 and TRBJ2-1, with a tentative D call TRBD1 (5 bases). This CDR3 region has 15 residues. Trimming removed 5 bases from V and 8 bases from J, with 19 bases in between. From germline, CDR1 is SEHNR and CDR2 FQNEAQ (reference sequence). Variable domain in full (rest from reference TRBV7-9 and TRBJ2-1): DTGVSQNPRHKITKRGQNVTFRCDPISEHNRLYWYRQTLGQGPEFLTYFQNEAQLEKSRLLSDRFSAERPKGSFSTLEIQRTEQGDSAMYLCASSATINQGHEQFFGPGTRLTVL.

The chain links TRBV9 to TRBJ2-3, with D maybe TRBD2 (6 bases). The V gene lost 0 bases and the J gene lost 0 bases, with 11 bases spanning the gap. CDR3 length: 16 residues. Germline loops: CDR1 SGDLS, CDR2 YYNGEE. This CDR3 reads CASSVVGGVSTDTQYF. DNA of the CDR3: TGTGCCAGCAGCGTAGTGGGCGGGGTGAGCACAGATACGCAGTATTTT. Drawing the rest from reference TRBV9 and TRBJ2-3, the complete variable domain is DSGVTQTPKHLITATGQRVTLRCSPRSGDLSVYWYQQSLDQGLQFLIQYYNGEERAKGNILERFSAQQFPDLHSELNLSSLELGDSALYFCASSVVGGVSTDTQYFGPGTRLTVL.

This sequence joins TRBV7-9 and TRBJ2-5, with TRBD1 matching over 7 bases. V lost 5 bases to trimming and J lost 2 bases; unmatched junction nucleotides: 5. The CDR3 consists of 14 residues. CDR1 and CDR2 (germline): SEHNR, FQNEAQ (reference sequence). CDR3 sequence: CASSMGQPQETQYF. As DNA, the CDR3 is TGTGCCAGCAGCATGGGACAGCCTCAAGAGACCCAGTACTTC.

The chain combines TRBV21-1 with TRBJ2-2; the tabulated D call, TRBD2, remains unverified against the DNA. TRBV21-1 represents a pseudogene. This CDR3 is 19 amino acids long. CDR3 in amino acids: CASSKAGTVPIVDTGELFF. The CDR3 DNA reads as TGTGCCAGCAGCAAAGCCGGGACTGTTCCGATTGTTGACACCGGGGAGCTGTTTTTT.

The CDR3 sequence: CASSQGDGWETQYF. CDR3 sequence (DNA): TGCGCCAGCAGCCAGGGGGACGGGTGGGAGACCCAGTACTTC. The genes are TRBV5-1 and TRBJ2-5; 7 nucleotides match TRBD1. Germline assignment: CDR1 SGHRS and CDR2 YFSETQ. The CDR3 length is 14 residues. V dropped 4 bases and J dropped 5; count of bases not matched to a gene: 8.

This clone occurred once. This chain joins TRBV4-3 and TRBJ1-4; 7 bases are a match to TRBD1. The CDR3 consists of 15 residues. Germline CDR1 LGHNA, CDR2 YSLEER. V was pared by 0 bases and J by 7 bases, with 5 bases of the junction left unmatched. Written as DNA, the CDR3 is TGCGCCAGCAGCCAAGATCAAAGGGGGCCTGAAAAACTGTTTTTT. Encoded protein: CASSQDQRGPEKLFF.

This chain links TRBV4-1 with TRBJ2-3; 7 nucleotides align to TRBD1. The CDR3 length is 14 residues. The ends lost 2 bases at V and 5 bases at J; junction bases unmatched: 4. Germline CDR1 and CDR2: MGHRA and YSYEKL. The CDR3 sequence is CASSQPAGGDTQYF. The CDR3 nucleotides are TGCGCCAGCAGCCAACCAGCAGGGGGAGATACGCAGTATTTT.

The chain carries TRBV6-1 and TRBJ2-3, with 11 bases identical to TRBD2. After removal of 2 bases from V and 3 bases from J, the junction contained 7 bases not matched to a gene. Germline values: CDR1 MNHNS, CDR2 SASEGT. The CDR3 covers 17 residues. CDR3 in DNA: TGTGCCAGCAGTGAAACCGTAGCGGGGGGGCCTACAGATACGCAGTATTTT. Encoded protein: CASSETVAGGPTDTQYF.

The chain combines TRBV29-1 with TRBJ1-2, with D uncertain. This CDR3 is built from 12 residues. Germline CDR1 SQVTM, CDR2 ANQGSEA. Trimming pared 4 bases from V and 8 bases from J, leaving 14 bases between. CDR3 DNA: TGCAGCGTTGGGGCGGCGGCGGGGGGCTACACCTTC. Protein sequence: CSVGAAAGGYTF.

This chain connects TRBV6-5 to TRBJ2-2; D unclear. CDR1 is MNHEY and CDR2 is SVGAGI in the germline V gene. This CDR3 region has 13 residues. With 2 bases removed from V and 6 bases from J, the gap between germline ends came to 7 bases. This CDR3 is CASSYVGPGELFF. CDR3 coding DNA: TGTGCCAGCAGTTACGTGGGCCCCGGGGAGCTGTTTTTT.